This note documents a single T cell receptor beta chain sequence. Its cognate antigen is unknown. Possible read error: a much larger clone is one base away. The data were taken from a study of CD8+CD57+ T cells in acquired aplastic anemia. Study as a whole: Average DNA yield from sorted CD4+ and CD8+ cells was about 3.2 ug. Healthy-donor CD4+ cells averaged about 9.8 million reads.

Findings and limits, study-wide: Patient and control CD8+ Simpson's diversity was not significantly different. The study identified about 30 CD8+ CDR3 sequences shared by patients and controls.

Trimming at V came to 3 bases and at J to 4 bases, leaving 11 bases not matched to a gene. CDR1 is MGHRA, CDR2 YSYEKL, per germline. The CDR3 sequence is 17 residues long. The template for TCR beta VDJ and CDR3 sequence profiling was genomic DNA. From the reads, TCRdb called clonotypes with MiXCR, one entry per CDR3 protein. The sample comprises about 180,000 distinct CDR3 sequences, under 55% of which are singletons, and approximately 3% rests with the top ten. The sample taken for sequencing was sorted CD4+, CD8+, or CD8+CD57+ T cells (not recorded which) from PBMCs. The clonotype was recovered from a human donor in good health. J is TRBJ2-2 and V is TRBV4-1, with TRBD2 matching 7 bases. The CDR3 DNA reads TGCGCCAGCAGCCACCAGGAGCGGGGTCGTGGCACCGGGGAGCTGTTTTTT. Protein: CASSHQERGRGTGELFF.